This TCR beta chain emerged from a study of cytotoxic CD8 clonotypes in ibrutinib-treated CLL (dated by TCRdb to about 2021). Looking at the study overall: The cohort included more than 14 treatment-naive and about a dozen relapsed/refractory patients; 17 to 18 were IGHV unmutated. Responses were partial in 24 patients and complete in 2; after median 68 months follow-up, about 14 stayed in remission and roughly twelve progressed. The response samples were drawn at a median of roughly eleven months into treatment, with a range of about 6 to 40 months. Samples averaged about 260,000 productive templates and approximately 100,000 productive rearrangements. Of the 86 participants in the trial, 26 had longitudinal samples available. Cryopreserved peripheral blood mononuclear cells were obtained prior to treatment, at the time of response, and at either disease progression or sustained remission. All remission and progressive disease samples were collected while patients were still receiving ibrutinib.

The goal of deep resolution MiSeq sequencing was a depth between 1 in 1 million and 1 in 200,000 T cells, and coverage averaged 10x per clonotype. TCR beta libraries were generated with the immunoSEQ hsTCRB Kit. Per the original workflow: The data were analyzed with ImmunoSEQ Analyzer and ImmunoSEQ Data Assistant, and V, D and J gene assignments followed IMGT definitions. Clonality, which ranges from 0 to 1, was calculated by subtracting the normalized Shannon entropy of productive rearrangement frequencies from one. Only overrepresented clonotypes making up at least 0.05% of each patient's repertoire were included in the public clonotype analysis. Thirteen age-matched healthy donor repertoires from immuneACCESS served as clonality controls. TCRdb re-hosts the immuneACCESS table, in-frame sequences only. Its copies lack some clones; in the studies checked, an unresolved V gene accounts for under half of them, and the cause for the rest is not known. The V and J calls and the clone size are those of that table, but D and trimming were determined from the DNA. This sample lists over 200,000 clones; more than 65% were detected once. The ten largest clones take up roughly 5.8% of the sample.

Beyond this particular receptor, the publication reports: Public clonotypes were rare and either shrank or stayed stable during treatment, and the rise in clonality at ibrutinib response reflected expansion of private clonotypes. Baseline clonality exceeded that of age-matched healthy donors and correlated strongly with circulating CD8+ T-cell counts. An increase in clonality was observed at ibrutinib response, with clonality remaining stable during sustained remission and falling back toward baseline at progression. Lymph node repertoires were not examined, and the timing of sampling was not matched between patients in sustained remission and those whose disease progressed.

This specimen's time point label, interpreted: about twelve months on ibrutinib. For TCR beta library preparation, approximately 2 micrograms of genomic DNA were extracted from the cryopreserved PBMCs. Longitudinal blood samples from CLL patients on ibrutinib monotherapy were analyzed using high-throughput TCR beta sequencing. The patients were enrolled in a single-center, open-label phase 2 trial of ibrutinib monotherapy. From the cysteine through the phenylalanine, the CDR3 covers 13 amino acids. Only the CDR3 region is kept as DNA, spanning 39 bases read in frame from base 1. The germline V gene supplies CDR1 MNHNS and CDR2 SASEGT. For this clone: Its antigen is unknown. It has no much larger one-base neighbor in the sample; base qualities were not kept.

The source of this sequence is a human donor with chronic lymphocytic leukemia. The starting material was PBMCs, obtained after 12 months of ibrutinib treatment. The V gene is TRBV6-1 and the J gene is TRBJ2-5; TRBD1 is perhaps the D gene, given 6 matching bases. Judging by the DNA end, TRBJ2-7 fits better; the J call may be wrong. The sequenced DNA is TGTGCCAGCAGTGAAAGGGGGAACTACGAGCAGTACTTC. It specifies CASSERGNYEQYF.